Below, one TCR beta chain is given with its context. Its antigen remains unidentified. The record has no base qualities; no much larger clone is one base away. Using the deep immunoSEQ assay, TCR CDR3 regions were amplified from genomic DNA by multiplex PCR. Extracted genomic DNA from each cell subset was distributed evenly across all wells of several immunoSEQ 96-well plates, and each plate was treated as a replicate. For sorted subsets, about 200 ng genomic DNA, equal to tens of thousands of T cell genomes, was loaded into each replicate PCR. The purified libraries were quantified using a Qubit 3.0 fluorometer, sized with a Bioanalyzer 2100, and then quantified again using the KAPA Library Quantification kit. A separate single-read 150-cycle Illumina NextSeq 550 flow cell was used to sequence each immunoSEQ 96-well plate. The paper's data handling went like this. Because only junctional sequences without quality scores were contained in the immunoSEQ output, filtering matching that applied to full-length reads could not be performed. Sequences were annotated with PyIR, a Python wrapper for IgBLAST v1.9, and V/J genes and CDR3 were assigned using IMGT germline references. Any read was removed if the V/J assignment was weak (E-value above 1e-6), the CDR3 was missing, or the read contained stop codons, out-of-frame junctions, or ambiguous translated residues. V3J clonotypes were defined as sequences sharing the same inferred V gene, J gene, and CDR3 amino acid sequence. The percentage overlap between two repertoires was calculated by dividing the number of shared unique clonotypes by the size of the smaller repertoire. RTK rarefaction, the Chao1 estimator, and Recon v2.1 estimates of unobserved clonotypes were used to assess repertoire richness. OLGA was used to compute generation probabilities for all TCRbeta clonotypes that the gDNA method yielded from four donors. TCRdb's version of the immuneACCESS table is confined to in-frame rearrangements and falls short of the full clone set. An unresolved V gene accounts for under half of the shortfall where checked; the remainder is of unknown origin. V and J calls and clone size come straight from that table; D and trimming were deduced from the DNA. This sample gives roughly 890,000 clones in total; 80% to 95% of them show up just once. The top ten clones comprise approximately 25% of the sample.

The data are from a study of shared clonotypes between healthy human individuals (TCRdb year 2020). Looking at the study overall: A few men and two women, aged 18 to 49 years, made up the cohort. For each donor, three plates each were used for CD4 naive and CD4 memory, two plates were used for CD8 naive, and one plate was used for CD8 memory. Per donor, leukapheresis produced somewhere between about 0.94 and 8.9 billion PBMCs. Different laboratories and diverse techniques were used to prepare libraries and sequence TCR repertoires, to increase sequencing depth and limit assay-specific biases. Blood TCR repertoires of about five healthy adults were deeply sequenced to estimate repertoire size and the extent of clonotype sharing between individuals. The full study reports these points: Rarefaction of sorted-subset datasets indicated incomplete sequencing despite the large sequencing depth. Pairwise subsampling indicated that sequencing depth was expected to affect the degree of clonotype sharing among donors. Compared with non-shared clonotypes, the clonotypes found in all four sorted-subset donors had higher generation probabilities. Across a few donors, about 5.2% of naive CD4, 3.5% of naive CD8, 2% to 2.5% of memory CD4, and roughly 0.4% of memory CD8 clonotypes were shared. Estimated clonotype richness was generally larger for naive than for memory subsets. Because the study included a small number of donors, the genetic and exposure-history diversity represented was limited. Only blood was sampled, and tissue TCR repertoires likely differ from those in blood.

For the CD8 naive samples, CD45RO-negative cells were positively selected for CCR7, yielding a CD45RA+CCR7+ population from which TemRA cells were excluded. Healthy HIV-negative adults with no recently reported acute infections or vaccinations were included as donors. Every donor was a Caucasian adult residing in Nashville, Tennessee, USA. After blood collection by leukapheresis, PBMCs were isolated using Ficoll-Histopaque density gradient centrifugation and then cryopreserved in the vapor phase of liquid nitrogen. Analytical flow cytometry was used to check the purity and quantity of every magnetically sorted T cell population. Each sorted fraction had its genomic DNA isolated and then quantified by UV absorbance on a Nanodrop 2000c. Reading from cysteine to phenylalanine, the CDR3 counts 12 amino acids. Just the 36-base CDR3 DNA is kept, in frame starting at base 1. The CDR1 and CDR2 encoded by the germline V gene are MNHEY and SVGAGI. V is cut by 6 bases and J by 5 bases, and the space between the germline ends is 11 bases.

This chain joins TRBV6-5 to TRBJ2-7, with the D gene call left open. The clonotype comes from a young man in good health. Sample: naive CD8+ T cells sorted from blood. The cell subset or site tag for this specimen amounts to: CD45RA+CCR7+. The sequenced DNA: TGTGCCAGCAGCCCGACTGCCCACGAGCAGTACTTC. It translates as CASSPTAHEQYF.